The 21 T cell receptor beta chains below were found in one sample sequenced in a study of T-cell reconstitution after alpha-beta-depleted transplantation in children. It was with unique molecular identifiers that the TCRbeta library was prepared. Using its own MiXCR run on the PCR reads, TCRdb lists one record per CDR3 protein. In the table there are around 450,000 distinct CDR3 sequences, roughly 16% of which are singletons. The sequencing here drew on PBMCs, mostly from graft donor cells, taken 360 days after TCRalphabeta/CD19-depleted stem cell transplant. The receptors stem from a boy less than two years old who had a stem cell transplant for Wiskott-Aldrich syndrome, so the T cells may come from the graft donor.

This clonotype was seen only a few times. CDR3 in amino acids: CASSFRGGHKDEQFF. DNA for the CDR3: TGTGCCAGCAGCTTTCGGGGGGGGCATAAAGATGAGCAGTTCTTC. This chain joins TRBV7-2 and TRBJ2-1, with TRBD2 matching 8 bases. The CDR3 totals 15 residues. V lost 3 bases, J lost 8 bases, and 9 bases stayed unmatched. Germline V gene data show CDR1 as SGHTA and CDR2 as FQGNSA.

The chain is built from TRBV7-9 and TRBJ1-2; D perhaps matches TRBD1 (6 bases). The CDR3 totals 15 residues. The germline V gene encodes CDR1 SEHNR and CDR2 FQNEAQ (reference sequence). V lost 2 bases and J 2 bases, leaving 12 bases between the germline ends. The DNA of the CDR3 is TGTGCCAGCAGCTTAATACAGGGAGGCAACTATGGCTACACCTTC. Amino acids: CASSLIQGGNYGYTF. Complete variable domain (other parts from reference TRBV7-9 and TRBJ1-2): DTGVSQNPRHKITKRGQNVTFRCDPISEHNRLYWYRQTLGQGPEFLTYFQNEAQLEKSRLLSDRFSAERPKGSFSTLEIQRTEQGDSAMYLCASSLIQGGNYGYTFGSGTRLTVV.

This clonotype appeared a few times. This sequence joins TRBV12-3 or TRBV12-4 and TRBJ1-4; D unresolved. The CDR3 is 15 amino acids. V shed 6 bases and J shed 9 bases, with 20 bases lying between them. The CDR3: CASSPSGRTLKKLFF. The CDR3 bases are TGTGCCAGCAGCCCTAGCGGCCGAACTCTGAAAAAACTGTTTTTT.

This clonotype was counted a few times. The CDR3 sequence: CATARQGAYEQYF. CDR3 DNA: TGTGCCACCGCCCGGCAGGGGGCCTACGAGCAGTACTTC. This chain connects TRBV12-3 or TRBV12-4 to TRBJ2-7, with 7 bases lining up with TRBD1. The length of the CDR3 is 13 residues. After removal of 10 bases from V and 2 bases from J, the junction contained 8 bases not matched to a gene.

The rearrangement links TRBV5-5 to TRBJ2-1, with D possibly being TRBD1 (6 bases). The V and J ends lost 2 bases and 6 bases respectively, with 15 bases between them. From germline, CDR1 is SGHKS and CDR2 YYEKEE (reference sequence). The CDR3 covers 15 residues. CDR3 residues: CASSFGYTGINEQFF. The CDR3 coding sequence is TGTGCCAGCAGCTTTGGTTATACAGGGATCAATGAGCAGTTCTTC. Complete variable domain (other parts from reference TRBV5-5 and TRBJ2-1): DAGVTQSPTHLIKTRGQQVTLRCSPISGHKSVSWYQQVLGQGPQFIFQYYEKEERGRGNFPDRFSARQFPNYSSELNVNALLLGDSALYLCASSFGYTGINEQFFGPGTRLTVL.

In regard to this clonotype: At one of its ends the junction is not consistent with the germline gene, which may arise from a read error. The chain has TRBV12-3 or TRBV12-4 and TRBJ2-6; no firm D call. The CDR3 length is 17 residues. CDR3: CACSFQVKWSGANVLTF. The CDR3 bases are TGTGCCTGCAGTTTCCAGGTTAAATGGTCTGGGGCCAACGTCCTGACTTTC.

This sequence joins TRBV3-1 and TRBJ2-5; 9 nucleotides agree with TRBD2. This CDR3 is built from 15 residues. Germline V gives CDR1 LGHDT, CDR2 YNNKEL (reference sequence). V lost 3 bases, J lost 1 base, and 3 bases stayed unmatched. DNA for the CDR3: TGTGCCAGCAGCCATAGAGCGGGGGGCCAAGAGACCCAGTACTTC. Translation: CASSHRAGGQETQYF.

This chain joins TRBV18 and TRBJ2-1; 9 bases are shared with TRBD2. CDR1 KGHSH and CDR2 LQKENI come from the germline V gene. V lost 4 bases and J lost 9; bases outside the gene matches: 7. The CDR3 covers 14 residues. This chain's CDR3 is CASSLGTSISEQFF. CDR3 bases: TGTGCCAGCTCACTCGGGACTAGCATAAGTGAGCAGTTCTTC.

In its sample, this clonotype was seen a few times. The chain combines TRBV24-1 with TRBJ2-5; 7 bases are a match to TRBD2. Germline V gene lookup returns CDR1 KGHDR and CDR2 SFDVKD. V shed 5 bases, J shed 2 bases, and the junction held 7 bases outside the gene matches. The CDR3 has 15 residues. CDR3 amino acids: CATSAFGGGQETQYF. The CDR3 DNA reads TGTGCCACCAGTGCCTTTGGGGGGGGGCAAGAGACCCAGTACTTC.

The chain combines TRBV20-1 with TRBJ2-7; D is unclear. V was pared by 3 bases and J by 2 bases, with 8 bases between. CDR3 length: 12 residues. CDR1 is DFQATT and CDR2 is SNEGSKA in the germline V gene (reference sequence). CDR3 loop: CSARINPYEQYF. The CDR3 bases are TGCAGTGCTAGGATCAATCCCTACGAGCAGTACTTC.

This clonotype showed up just a few times. V gene TRBV5-1 combines with J gene TRBJ2-7; TRBD1 is a possible D gene (5 bases). CDR1 SGHRS and CDR2 YFSETQ come from the germline V gene. The CDR3 has 14 residues. Trimming removed 4 bases at V and 3 bases at J, with 14 bases between. The CDR3 sequence is CASSRLQGSYEQYF. The CDR3 coding sequence is TGCGCCAGCAGCCGACTGCAGGGAAGCTACGAGCAGTACTTC.

This clonotype was seen a few times. The rearrangement uses TRBV5-1 and TRBJ2-1, with D unclear. The germline gives CDR1 SGHRS, CDR2 YFSETQ. V gave up 4 bases and J gave up 5 bases, with 10 bases separating them. The CDR3 consists of 13 residues. CDR3 region: CASSTRHDNEQFF. DNA of the CDR3: TGCGCCAGCAGCACACGACACGACAATGAGCAGTTCTTC.

Concerning this clonotype: The junction and the germline gene differ at one end; a read error may be behind it. The CDR3 protein is CSVEDWREGDRF. The CDR3 DNA reads as TGCAGCGTTGAAGACTGGCGGGAAGGGGACCGCTTC. This sequence joins TRBV29-1 and TRBJ2-5; possibly TRBD2 for D (6 bases). From germline, CDR1 is SQVTM and CDR2 ANQGSEA. The CDR3 consists of 12 residues.

There are many counts of this clonotype. CDR3 region: CSPRDSQETQYF. DNA of the CDR3: TGCAGCCCTCGGGACTCCCAAGAGACCCAGTACTTC. J is TRBJ2-5 and V is TRBV29-1; maybe TRBD2 (6 bases). This CDR3 spans 12 amino acids. Germline CDR1 is SQVTM and CDR2 is ANQGSEA. The V gene lost 8 bases and the J gene lost 1 base, with 11 bases spanning the gap.

This clonotype was detected a few times. This chain links TRBV7-9 with TRBJ2-1; D tentatively reads TRBD1 or TRBD2 (6 bases each). This CDR3 contains 12 residues. Trimming pared 6 bases from V and 8 bases from J, leaving 11 bases between. The germline V gene encodes CDR1 SEHNR and CDR2 FQNEAQ (reference sequence). The CDR3 sequence is CASRAEGDEQFF. The DNA of the CDR3 is TGTGCCAGCAGAGCGGAGGGGGATGAGCAGTTCTTC.

This clonotype was found a few times. The chain is built from TRBV10-3 and TRBJ2-7; D is perhaps TRBD2 (6 bases). Germline lookup yields CDR1 ENHRY and CDR2 SYGVKD. The CDR3 contains 15 residues. V lost 3 bases to trimming and J lost 1 base, with 13 bases between them. The CDR3 is CAISEWRDDSYEQYF. CDR3 in DNA: TGTGCCATCAGTGAATGGCGGGACGATTCCTACGAGCAGTACTTC.

V and J are TRBV2 and TRBJ1-6; no reliable D call. CDR3 length: 14 residues. V was cut by 3 bases and J by 13 bases, with 16 bases left in between. Germline V gene lookup returns CDR1 SNHLY and CDR2 FYNNEI. The CDR3 region is CASSETVPLGPLHF. The CDR3 DNA reads as TGTGCCAGCAGTGAGACGGTCCCCTTGGGGCCCCTCCACTTT. The variable domain in full, completed from reference TRBV2 and TRBJ1-6, reads EPEVTQTPSHQVTQMGQEVILRCVPISNHLYFYWYRQILGQKVEFLVSFYNNEISEKSEIFDDQFSVERPDGSNFTLKIRSTKLEDSAMYFCASSETVPLGPLHFGNGTRLTVT.

The chain is built from TRBV6-2 or TRBV6-3 and TRBJ2-7; D gene uncertain. Germline V gene data show CDR1 as MNHEY and CDR2 as SVGEGT. V lost 6 bases and J 3 bases, leaving 9 bases between the germline ends. The CDR3 sequence is 12 residues long. The CDR3 sequence: CASRYNSYEQYF. The DNA for the CDR3 is TGTGCCAGCAGGTATAACAGCTACGAGCAGTACTTC.

This chain uses TRBV6-5 with TRBJ1-5; 8 bases match TRBD1. The CDR3 spans 15 residues. The V gene end was trimmed by 3 bases and the J gene end by 6 bases; junction bases not matched to a gene: 7. Germline lookup yields CDR1 MNHEY and CDR2 SVGAGI. CDR3 coding DNA: TGTGCCAGCAGTTATTTGGACAGGGCTGGTCAGCCCCAGCATTTT. Amino acids: CASSYLDRAGQPQHF.

This rearrangement joins TRBV27 to TRBJ1-5; D not certain. The CDR3 length is 14 residues. V lost 6 bases to trimming and J lost 2 bases, with 11 bases between them. Germline CDR1 reads MNHEY; CDR2 reads SMNVEV (reference sequence). The CDR3 coding sequence is TGTGCCAGCAGCGCGGGTGGAGGCAATCAGCCCCAGCATTTT. Its protein is CASSAGGGNQPQHF.

This clonotype was seen more than once but under ten times. J is TRBJ2-7 and V is TRBV19, with D uncertain. CDR3 length: 13 residues. Germline CDR1 and CDR2: LNHDA and SQIVND (reference sequence). Trimming removed 5 bases from V and 5 bases from J, with 13 bases in between. The CDR3 region is CASSWSLLNEQYF. The CDR3 bases are TGTGCCAGTAGTTGGAGCCTTTTGAACGAGCAGTACTTC.